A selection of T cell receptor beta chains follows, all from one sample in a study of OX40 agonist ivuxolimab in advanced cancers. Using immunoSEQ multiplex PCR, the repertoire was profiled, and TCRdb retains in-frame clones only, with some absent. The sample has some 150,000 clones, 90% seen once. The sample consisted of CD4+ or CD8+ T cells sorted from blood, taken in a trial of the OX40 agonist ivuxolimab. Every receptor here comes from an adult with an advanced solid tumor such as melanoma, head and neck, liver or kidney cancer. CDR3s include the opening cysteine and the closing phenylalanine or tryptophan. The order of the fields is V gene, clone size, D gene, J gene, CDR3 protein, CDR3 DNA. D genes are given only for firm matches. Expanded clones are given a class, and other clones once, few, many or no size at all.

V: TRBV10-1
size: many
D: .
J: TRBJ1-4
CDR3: CASSDPNEKLFF
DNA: TGCGCCAGCAGTGACCCAAATGAAAAACTGTTTTTT

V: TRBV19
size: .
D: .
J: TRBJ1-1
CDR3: CASRIDSLNTEAFF
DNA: TGTGCCAGTAGGATTGACAGTCTGAACACTGAAGCTTTCTTT

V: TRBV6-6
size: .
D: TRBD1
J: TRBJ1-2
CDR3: CASSLRQGVIYGYTF
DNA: TGTGCCAGCAGCCTTCGGCAGGGGGTTATCTATGGCTACACCTTC

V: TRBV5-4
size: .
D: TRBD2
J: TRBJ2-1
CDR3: CASSSGTSGDSDEQFF
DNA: TGTGCCAGCAGCAGCGGGACTAGCGGGGATAGCGATGAGCAGTTCTTC

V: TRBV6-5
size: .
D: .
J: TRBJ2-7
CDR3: CASSFGQKYEQYF
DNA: TGTGCCAGCAGTTTTGGACAAAAATACGAGCAGTACTTC

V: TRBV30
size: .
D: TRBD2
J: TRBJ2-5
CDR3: CAWSASGGETQYF
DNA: TGTGCCTGGAGTGCTAGCGGGGGGGAGACCCAGTACTTC

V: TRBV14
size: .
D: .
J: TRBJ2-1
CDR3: CASSQDNWPNEQFF
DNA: TGTGCCAGCAGCCAAGATAACTGGCCGAATGAGCAGTTCTTC

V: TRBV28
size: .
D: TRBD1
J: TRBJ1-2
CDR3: CASSLHRGLYGYTF
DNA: TGTGCCAGCAGTTTACACAGGGGGCTCTATGGCTACACCTTC

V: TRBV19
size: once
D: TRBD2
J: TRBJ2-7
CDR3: CASSMGLALTYEQYF
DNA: TGTGCCAGTAGTATGGGACTAGCGCTTACCTACGAGCAGTACTTC

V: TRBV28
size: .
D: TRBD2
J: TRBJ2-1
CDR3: CASFSGYNEQFF
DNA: TGTGCCAGCTTTAGCGGGTACAATGAGCAGTTCTTC

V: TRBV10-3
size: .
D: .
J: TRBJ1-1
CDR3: CAISELNTEAFF
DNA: TGTGCCATCAGTGAGTTGAACACTGAAGCTTTCTTT

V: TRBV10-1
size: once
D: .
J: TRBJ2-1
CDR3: CASSESRAAYNEQFF
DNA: TGCGCCAGCAGTGAGAGCAGAGCAGCCTACAATGAGCAGTTCTTC

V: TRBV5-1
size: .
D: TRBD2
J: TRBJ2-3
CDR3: CASSSYTSGSDTQYF
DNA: TGCGCCAGCAGCTCCTATACTAGCGGGAGTGATACGCAGTATTTT

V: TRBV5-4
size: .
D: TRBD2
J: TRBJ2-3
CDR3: CASSATSGASTDTQYF
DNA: TGTGCCAGCAGCGCAACTAGCGGGGCTAGCACAGATACGCAGTATTTT

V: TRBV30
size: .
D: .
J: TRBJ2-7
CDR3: CAWSTGRYEQYF
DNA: TGTGCCTGGAGTACGGGACGGTACGAGCAGTACTTC

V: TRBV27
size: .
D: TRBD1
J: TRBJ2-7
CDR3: CASRDRGLPTYEQYF
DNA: TGTGCCAGCAGGGACAGGGGATTACCCACCTACGAGCAGTACTTC

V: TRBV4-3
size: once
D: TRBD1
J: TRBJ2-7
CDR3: CASSQGWTGSYEQYF
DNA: TGCGCCAGCAGCCAAGGGTGGACAGGCTCCTACGAGCAGTACTTC

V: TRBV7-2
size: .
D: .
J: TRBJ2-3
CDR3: CASSSFHTDTQYF
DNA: TGTGCCAGCAGCTCCTTTCACACAGATACGCAGTATTTT

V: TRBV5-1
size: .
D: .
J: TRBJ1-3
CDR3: CASSLASESGNTIYF
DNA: TGCGCCAGCAGCTTGGCCTCGGAATCTGGAAACACCATATATTTT

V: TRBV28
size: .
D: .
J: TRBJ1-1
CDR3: CASLEGGQLNTEAFF
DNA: TGTGCCAGCCTAGAGGGGGGGCAGTTGAACACTGAAGCTTTCTTT

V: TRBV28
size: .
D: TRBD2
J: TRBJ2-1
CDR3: CASSLREYNEQFF
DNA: TGTGCCAGCAGTTTGCGGGAGTACAATGAGCAGTTCTTC

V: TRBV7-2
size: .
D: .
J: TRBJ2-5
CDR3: CASSSRQGRETQYF
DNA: TGTGCCAGCAGCTCAAGGCAGGGGAGGGAGACCCAGTACTTC

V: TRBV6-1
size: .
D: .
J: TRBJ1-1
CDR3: CASSEGSVPTEAFF
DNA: TGTGCCAGCAGTGAAGGATCGGTCCCAACTGAAGCTTTCTTT

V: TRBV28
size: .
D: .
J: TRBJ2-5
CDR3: CASSLTRPKETQYF
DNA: TGTGCCAGCAGTTTGACGCGGCCAAAGGAGACCCAGTACTTC

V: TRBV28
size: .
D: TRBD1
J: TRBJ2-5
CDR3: CASSLGGQGYETQYF
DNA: TGTGCCAGCAGTTTAGGGGGACAGGGGTACGAGACCCAGTACTTC

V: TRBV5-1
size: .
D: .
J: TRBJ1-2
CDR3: CASSLEEPTNYGYTF
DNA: TGCGCCAGCAGCCTTGAAGAGCCGACTAACTATGGCTACACCTTC

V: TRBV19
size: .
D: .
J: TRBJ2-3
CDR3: CASSQRRGRTDTQYF
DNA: TGTGCCAGTAGTCAGAGGAGGGGGCGGACAGATACGCAGTATTTT

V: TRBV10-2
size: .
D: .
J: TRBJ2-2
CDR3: CASSDRLVRELFF
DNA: TGCGCCAGCAGTGATAGGTTGGTTCGGGAGCTGTTTTTT

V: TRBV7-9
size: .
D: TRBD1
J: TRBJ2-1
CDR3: CASSLRGTGGRDEQFF
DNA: TGTGCCAGCAGCCTACGCGGGACAGGAGGTAGAGATGAGCAGTTCTTC

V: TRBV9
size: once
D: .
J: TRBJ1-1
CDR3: CASSVLGGTEAFF
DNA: TGTGCCAGCAGCGTGCTGGGAGGGACTGAAGCTTTCTTT

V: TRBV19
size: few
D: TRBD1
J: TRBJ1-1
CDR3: CASSISTGGYTEAFF
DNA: TGTGCCAGTAGTATATCAACAGGGGGCTACACTGAAGCTTTCTTT

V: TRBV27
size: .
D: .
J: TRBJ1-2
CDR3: CASSFAGTYGYTF
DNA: TGTGCCAGCAGTTTTGCAGGGACATATGGCTACACCTTC

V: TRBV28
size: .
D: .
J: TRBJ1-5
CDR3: CASRGGGGLDQPQHF
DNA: TGTGCCAGCAGGGGCGGCGGGGGGTTAGATCAGCCCCAGCATTTT

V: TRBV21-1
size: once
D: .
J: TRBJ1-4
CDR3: CASSIYEGPSEKLFF
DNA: TGTGCCAGCAGCATTTACGAGGGGCCATCCGAAAAACTGTTTTTT

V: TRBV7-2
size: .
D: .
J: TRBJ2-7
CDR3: CASSSSGPPEQYF
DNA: TGTGCCAGCAGCTCCTCTGGGCCGCCCGAGCAGTACTTC

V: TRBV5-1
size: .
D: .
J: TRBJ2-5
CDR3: CASSWDSGETQYF
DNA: TGCGCCAGCAGCTGGGACAGCGGGGAGACCCAGTACTTC

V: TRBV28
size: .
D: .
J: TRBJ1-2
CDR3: CASSLGQGNHTF
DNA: TGTGCCAGCAGTTTGGGCCAGGGGAATCACACCTTC

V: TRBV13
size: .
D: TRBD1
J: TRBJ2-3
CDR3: CASSRSDRGRDTQYF
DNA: TGTGCCAGCAGCCGTTCGGACAGGGGACGGGATACGCAGTATTTT

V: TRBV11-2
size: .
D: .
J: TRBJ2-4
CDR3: CASSLNGGNLIQYF
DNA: TGTGCCAGCAGCTTAAATGGAGGGAACCTCATTCAGTACTTC

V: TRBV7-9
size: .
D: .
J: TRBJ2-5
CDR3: CASSLARIGQETQYF
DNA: TGTGCCAGCAGCTTAGCTAGGATTGGGCAAGAGACCCAGTACTTC

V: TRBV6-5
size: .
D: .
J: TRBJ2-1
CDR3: CASRSRPTAGSEQFF
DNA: TGTGCCAGCAGATCAAGACCGACGGCGGGTAGTGAGCAGTTCTTC

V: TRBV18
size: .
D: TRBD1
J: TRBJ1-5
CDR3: CASSPPGQDNQPQHF
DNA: TGTGCCAGCTCACCACCCGGACAGGACAATCAGCCCCAGCATTTT

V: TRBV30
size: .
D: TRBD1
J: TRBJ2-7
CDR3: CAWSVHVNKPRQGYPYEQYF
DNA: TGTGCCTGGAGTGTACATGTTAATAAACCAAGACAGGGATATCCCTACGAGCAGTACTTC

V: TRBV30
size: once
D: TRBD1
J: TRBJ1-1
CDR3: CAWSLQGAGTEAFF
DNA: TGTGCCTGGAGCCTACAGGGGGCGGGCACTGAAGCTTTCTTT

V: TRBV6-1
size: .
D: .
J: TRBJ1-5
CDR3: CASSEERANQPQHF
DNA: TGTGCCAGCAGTGAAGAACGGGCCAATCAGCCCCAGCATTTT

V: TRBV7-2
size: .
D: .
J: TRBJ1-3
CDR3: CASSAGITGNTIYF
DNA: TGTGCCAGCAGCGCAGGAATTACGGGAAACACCATATATTTT

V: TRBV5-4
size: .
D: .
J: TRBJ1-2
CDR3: CASSLEPGTAFFGYTF
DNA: TGTGCCAGCAGCTTGGAACCTGGGACCGCGTTTTTTGGCTACACCTTC

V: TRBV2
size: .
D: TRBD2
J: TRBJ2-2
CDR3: CASRREAGNTGELFF
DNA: TGTGCCAGCAGACGGGAGGCCGGGAACACCGGGGAGCTGTTTTTT

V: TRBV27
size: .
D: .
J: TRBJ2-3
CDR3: CASSKGDTQYF
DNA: TGTGCCAGCAGTAAGGGGGATACGCAGTATTTT

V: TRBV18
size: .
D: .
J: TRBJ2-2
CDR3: CASSPRLGTGELFF
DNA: TGTGCCAGCTCACCACGTCTCGGCACCGGGGAGCTGTTTTTT

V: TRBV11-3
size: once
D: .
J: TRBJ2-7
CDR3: CASSLNSKNEQYF
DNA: TGTGCCAGCAGCTTAAACAGCAAAAACGAGCAGTACTTC

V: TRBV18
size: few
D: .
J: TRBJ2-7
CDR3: CASSLNTNSYEQYF
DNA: TGTGCCAGCTCACTCAACACAAACTCCTACGAGCAGTACTTC

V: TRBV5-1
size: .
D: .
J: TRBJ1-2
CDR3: CASSRGGNYGYTF
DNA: TGCGCCAGCAGCCGGGGTGGGAACTATGGCTACACCTTC

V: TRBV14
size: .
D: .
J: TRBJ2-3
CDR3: CASSQAAVTQYF
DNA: TGTGCCAGCAGCCAAGCTGCAGTTACGCAGTATTTT

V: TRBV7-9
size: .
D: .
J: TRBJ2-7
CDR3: CASSSSGILSYEQYF
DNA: TGTGCCAGCAGCAGTTCGGGTATTTTGAGCTACGAGCAGTACTTC